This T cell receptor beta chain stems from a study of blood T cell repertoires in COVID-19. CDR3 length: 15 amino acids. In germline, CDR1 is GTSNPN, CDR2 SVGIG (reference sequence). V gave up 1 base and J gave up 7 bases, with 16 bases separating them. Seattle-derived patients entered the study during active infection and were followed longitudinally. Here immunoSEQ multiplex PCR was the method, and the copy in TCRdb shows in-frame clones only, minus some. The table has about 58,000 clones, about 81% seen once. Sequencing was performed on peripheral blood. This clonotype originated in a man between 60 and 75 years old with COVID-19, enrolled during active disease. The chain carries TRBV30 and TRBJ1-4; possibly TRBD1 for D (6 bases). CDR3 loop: CAWSAPGRTAEKLFF. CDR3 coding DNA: TGTGCCTGGAGTGCACCAGGAAGGACAGCTGAAAAACTGTTTTTT. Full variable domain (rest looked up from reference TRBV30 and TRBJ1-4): SQTIHQWPATLVQPVGSPLSLECTVEGTSNPNLYWYRQAAGRGLQLLFYSVGIGQISSEVPQNLSASRPQDRQFILSSKKLLLSDSGFYLCAWSAPGRTAEKLFFGSGTQLSVL.